This T cell receptor beta chain was recovered during a study of T-cell memory formation after mild COVID-19. TCRdb used MiXCR to reprocess the 5' RACE reads, holding one entry per CDR3 protein. The sample shows around 130,000 distinct CDR3 sequences, 11% to 15% of them seen only once. CDR1 and CDR2 from the germline V gene are SQVTM and ANQGSEA. The CDR3 covers 16 residues. This clonotype was counted a few times. The chain links TRBV29-1 to TRBJ2-5; 10 positions agree with TRBD2. Input material: PBMCs or a T cell subset sorted from them (not recorded which). This sequence was found in an adult woman who had mild COVID-19 (a few samples of this study predate the infection). Cell type and time point are not known. CDR3 in amino acids: CSFSSAWTSGQETQYF. In DNA form, the CDR3 reads TGCAGTTTTAGTTCTGCTTGGACTAGCGGACAAGAGACCCAGTACTTC. Drawing the rest from reference TRBV29-1 and TRBJ2-5, the complete variable domain is SAVISQKPSRDICQRGTSLTIQCQVDSQVTMMFWYRQQPGQSLTLIATANQGSEATYESGFVIDKFPISRPNLTFSTLTVSNMSPEDSSIYLCSFSSAWTSGQETQYFGPGTRLLVL.